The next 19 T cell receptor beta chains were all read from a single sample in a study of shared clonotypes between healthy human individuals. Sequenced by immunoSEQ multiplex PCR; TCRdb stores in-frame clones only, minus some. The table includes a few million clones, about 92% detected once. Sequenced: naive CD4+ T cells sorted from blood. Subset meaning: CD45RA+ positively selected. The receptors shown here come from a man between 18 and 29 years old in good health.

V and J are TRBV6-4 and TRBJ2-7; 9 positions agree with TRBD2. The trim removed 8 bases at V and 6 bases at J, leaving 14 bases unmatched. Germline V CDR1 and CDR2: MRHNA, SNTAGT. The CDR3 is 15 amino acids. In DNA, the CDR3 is TGTGCCAGCGGAGTCAAGCGGGAGGTTCCAGGCGAGCAGTACTTC. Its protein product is CASGVKREVPGEQYF.

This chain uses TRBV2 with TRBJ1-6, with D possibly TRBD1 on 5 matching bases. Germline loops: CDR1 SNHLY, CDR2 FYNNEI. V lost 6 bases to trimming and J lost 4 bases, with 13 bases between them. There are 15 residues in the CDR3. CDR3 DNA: TGTGCCAGCAGGACGACAGAAAATTATAATTCACCCCTCCACTTT. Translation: CASRTTENYNSPLHF.

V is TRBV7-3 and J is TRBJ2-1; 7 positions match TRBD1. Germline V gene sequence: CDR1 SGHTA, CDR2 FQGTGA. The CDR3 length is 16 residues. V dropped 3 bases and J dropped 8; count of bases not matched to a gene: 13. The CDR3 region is CASSFTGATGRDEQFF. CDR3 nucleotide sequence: TGTGCCAGCAGCTTCACAGGGGCCACGGGGAGAGATGAGCAGTTCTTC.

CDR3 bases: TGTGCCAGCAGCTTAGGACAGGGGGCGCGAGGCGAGCAGTACTTC. Protein sequence: CASSLGQGARGEQYF. The chain carries TRBV11-3 and TRBJ2-7; 10 bases are shared with TRBD1. The V segment lost 1 base and the J segment 6 bases; nucleotides outside the gene matches: 6. This CDR3 comprises 15 residues. Germline CDR1 and CDR2: SGHNT and YENEEA.

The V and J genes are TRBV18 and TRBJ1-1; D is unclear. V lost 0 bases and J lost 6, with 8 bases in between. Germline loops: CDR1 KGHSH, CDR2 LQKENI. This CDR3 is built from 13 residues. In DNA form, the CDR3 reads TGTGCCAGCTCACCACCGACACTCTCTGAAGCTTTCTTT. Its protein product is CASSPPTLSEAFF. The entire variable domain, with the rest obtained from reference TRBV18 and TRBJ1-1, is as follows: NAGVMQNPRHLVRRRGQEARLRCSPMKGHSHVYWYRQLPEEGLKFMVYLQKENIIDESGMPKERFSAEFPKEGPSILRIQQVVRGDSAAYFCASSPPTLSEAFFGQGTRLTVV.

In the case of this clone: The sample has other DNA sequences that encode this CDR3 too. CDR3 nucleotide sequence: TGTGCCAGTAGAAGACAGGGGGAGAACACTGAAGCTTTCTTT. Protein: CASRRQGENTEAFF. The chain recombines TRBV19 with TRBJ1-1; 9 bases map to TRBD1. Germline CDR1 LNHDA, CDR2 SQIVND (reference sequence). V was pared by 6 bases and J by 1 base, with 3 bases of the junction left unmatched. The CDR3 is 14 residues long.

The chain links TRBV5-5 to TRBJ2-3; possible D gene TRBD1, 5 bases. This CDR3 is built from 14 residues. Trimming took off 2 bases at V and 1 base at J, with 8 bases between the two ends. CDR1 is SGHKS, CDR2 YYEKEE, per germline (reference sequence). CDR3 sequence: CASSLGARTDTQYF. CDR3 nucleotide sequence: TGTGCCAGCAGCTTAGGGGCCCGCACAGATACGCAGTATTTT.

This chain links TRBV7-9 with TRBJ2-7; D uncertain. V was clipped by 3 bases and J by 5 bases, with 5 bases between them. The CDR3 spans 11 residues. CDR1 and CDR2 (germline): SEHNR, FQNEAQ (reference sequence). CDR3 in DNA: TGTGCCAGCAGCTTGACGGACGAGCAGTACTTC. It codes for CASSLTDEQYF.

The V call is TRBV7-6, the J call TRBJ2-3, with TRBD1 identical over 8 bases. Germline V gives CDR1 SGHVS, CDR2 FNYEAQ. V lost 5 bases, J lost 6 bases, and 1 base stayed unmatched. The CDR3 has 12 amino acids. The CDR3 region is CASSHRGDTQYF. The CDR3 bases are TGTGCCAGCAGCCACAGGGGGGATACGCAGTATTTT.

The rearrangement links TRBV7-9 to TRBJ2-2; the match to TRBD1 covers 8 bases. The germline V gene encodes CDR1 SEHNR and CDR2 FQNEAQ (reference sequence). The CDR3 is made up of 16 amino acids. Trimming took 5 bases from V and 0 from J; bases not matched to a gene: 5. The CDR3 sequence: CASSTRTGPNTGELFF. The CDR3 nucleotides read TGTGCCAGCAGCACCCGGACAGGGCCGAACACCGGGGAGCTGTTTTTT.

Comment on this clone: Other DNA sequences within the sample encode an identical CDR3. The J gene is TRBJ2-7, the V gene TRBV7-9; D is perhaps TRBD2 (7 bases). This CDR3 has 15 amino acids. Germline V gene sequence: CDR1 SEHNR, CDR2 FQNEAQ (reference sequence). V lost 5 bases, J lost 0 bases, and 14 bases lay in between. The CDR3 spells CASSLSGGASYEQYF. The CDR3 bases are TGTGCCAGCAGCCTAAGTGGGGGGGCCTCCTACGAGCAGTACTTC.

CDR3 region: CAWSSSGSFTDTQYF. The CDR3 DNA is TGTGCCTGGAGCTCGAGCGGGAGCTTCACAGATACGCAGTATTTT. The chain uses TRBV30 and TRBJ2-3; 8 bases are a match to TRBD2. Germline-derived CDR1 and CDR2 are GTSNPN and SVGIG (reference sequence). Trimming cost V 3 bases and J 2 bases; bases outside gene matches: 7. This CDR3 comprises 15 residues.

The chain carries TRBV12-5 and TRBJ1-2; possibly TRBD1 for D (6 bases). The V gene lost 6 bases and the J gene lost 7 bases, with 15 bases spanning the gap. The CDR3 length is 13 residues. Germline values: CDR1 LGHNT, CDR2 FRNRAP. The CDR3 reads CASGLGQPTGYTF. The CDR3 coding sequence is TGTGCTAGTGGCCTGGGACAACCGACTGGCTACACCTTC.

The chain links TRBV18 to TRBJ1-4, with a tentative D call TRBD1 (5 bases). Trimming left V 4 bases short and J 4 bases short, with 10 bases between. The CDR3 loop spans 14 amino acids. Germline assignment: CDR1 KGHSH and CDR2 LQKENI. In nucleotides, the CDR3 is TGTGCCAGCTCACGGGACCAACTTAATGAAAAACTGTTTTTT. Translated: CASSRDQLNEKLFF.

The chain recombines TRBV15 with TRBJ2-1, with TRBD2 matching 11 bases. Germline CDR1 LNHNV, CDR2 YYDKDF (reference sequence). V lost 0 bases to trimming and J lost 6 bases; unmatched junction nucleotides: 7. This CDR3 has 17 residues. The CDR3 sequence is CATSRDPTSGSLNEQFF. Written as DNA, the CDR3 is TGTGCCACCAGCAGAGATCCAACTAGCGGGAGCCTCAATGAGCAGTTCTTC. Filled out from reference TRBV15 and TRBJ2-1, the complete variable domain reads DAMVIQNPRYQVTQFGKPVTLSCSQTLNHNVMYWYQQKSSQAPKLLFHYYDKDFNNEADTPDNFQSRRPNTSFCFLDIRSPGLGDTAMYLCATSRDPTSGSLNEQFFGPGTRLTVL.

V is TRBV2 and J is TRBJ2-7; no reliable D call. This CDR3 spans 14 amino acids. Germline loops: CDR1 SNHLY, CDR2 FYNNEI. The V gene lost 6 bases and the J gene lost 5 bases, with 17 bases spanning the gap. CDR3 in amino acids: CASSHRASINEQYF. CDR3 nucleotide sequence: TGTGCCAGCAGCCACCGGGCCTCCATCAACGAGCAGTACTTC. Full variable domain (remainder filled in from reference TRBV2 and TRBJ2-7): EPEVTQTPSHQVTQMGQEVILRCVPISNHLYFYWYRQILGQKVEFLVSFYNNEISEKSEIFDDQFSVERPDGSNFTLKIRSTKLEDSAMYFCASSHRASINEQYFGPGTRLTVT.

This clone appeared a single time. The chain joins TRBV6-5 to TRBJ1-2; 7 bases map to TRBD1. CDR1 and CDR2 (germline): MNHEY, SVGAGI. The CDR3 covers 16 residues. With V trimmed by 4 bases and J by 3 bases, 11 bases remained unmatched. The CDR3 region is CASSSAPGQPDYGYTF. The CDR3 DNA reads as TGTGCCAGCAGTTCGGCCCCGGGACAGCCCGACTATGGCTACACCTTC.

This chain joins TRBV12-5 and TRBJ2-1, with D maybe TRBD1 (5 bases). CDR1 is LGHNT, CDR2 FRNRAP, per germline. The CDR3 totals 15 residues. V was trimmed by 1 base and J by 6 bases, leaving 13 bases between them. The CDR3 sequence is CASGLELGQANEQFF. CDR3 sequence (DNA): TGTGCTAGTGGTTTGGAACTGGGGCAGGCCAATGAGCAGTTCTTC. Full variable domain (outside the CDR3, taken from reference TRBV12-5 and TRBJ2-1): DARVTQTPRHKVTEMGQEVTMRCQPILGHNTVFWYRQTMMQGLELLAYFRNRAPLDDSGMPKDRFSAEMPDATLATLKIQPSEPRDSAVYFCASGLELGQANEQFFGPGTRLTVL.

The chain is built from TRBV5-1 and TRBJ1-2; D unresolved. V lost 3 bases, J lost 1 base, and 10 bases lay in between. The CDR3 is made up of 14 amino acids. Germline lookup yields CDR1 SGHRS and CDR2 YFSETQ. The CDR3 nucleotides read TGCGCCAGCAGCTCACGGACGGATAACTATGGCTACACCTTC. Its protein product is CASSSRTDNYGYTF.